Shown below are 10 T cell receptor beta chains from a single sample sequenced in a study of CD8 T cells in ankylosing spondylitis. TCRdb fed the 5' RACE reads into MiXCR, producing one record per CDR3 protein. The sample carries approximately 60,000 distinct CDR3 sequences, around 6.5% recorded once. Sequencing was done on a sample of synovial fluid, either unsorted or a sorted T cell fraction (not recorded which). All receptors derive from a male donor with ankylosing spondylitis.

This clonotype was detected many times. The chain has TRBV6-1 and TRBJ1-4; D is perhaps TRBD1 (5 bases). Looked up from germline, CDR1 is MNHNS and CDR2 is SASEGT. The length of the CDR3 is 13 residues. The V end was cut by 6 bases, the J end by 2 bases, with 7 bases between. In DNA, the CDR3 is TGTGCCAGCAGAGAGGGGACTAATGAAAAACTGTTTTTT. It encodes CASREGTNEKLFF.

This clonotype came up many times. The V and J genes are TRBV7-9 and TRBJ2-3, with D possibly TRBD1 on 6 matching bases. Trimming cost V 8 bases and J 2 bases, with 20 bases left between them. Per germline, CDR1 SEHNR and CDR2 FQNEAQ (reference sequence). This CDR3 comprises 16 residues. CDR3: CASSRRQGQNTDTQYF. The CDR3 DNA reads as TGTGCCAGCTCTCGGAGGCAGGGACAAAACACAGATACGCAGTATTTT.

This clonotype was seen a few times. In DNA, the CDR3 is TGTGCCAGCAGCCCCTACCCCGGGGCCAGGAACACTGAAGCTTTCTTT. Its protein is CASSPYPGARNTEAFF. V gene TRBV28 combines with J gene TRBJ1-1; a possible D gene is TRBD1 (5 bases). This CDR3 comprises 16 residues. CDR1 MDHEN and CDR2 SYDVKM come from the germline V gene. The ends were cut back, 6 bases at V and 1 base at J, with 18 bases in the middle.

The gene calls are TRBV6-2 or TRBV6-3 and TRBJ1-1; no clear D gene. In germline, CDR1 is MNHEY, CDR2 SVGEGT. The V end lost 0 bases, the J end lost 1 base, and 9 bases lay between the germline ends. This CDR3 is built from 15 residues. The CDR3 coding sequence is TGTGCCAGCAGTTACTCCGGACTGACGAACACTGAAGCTTTCTTT. This codes for CASSYSGLTNTEAFF.

This clonotype was seen ten or more times. The V gene is TRBV5-1, the J gene TRBJ2-7, with 16 nucleotides matching TRBD2. The germline CDR1 and CDR2 sequences are SGHRS and YFSETQ. This CDR3 has 16 amino acids. Unmatched junction bases numbered 4, after V lost 4 bases and J lost 3 bases. The CDR3 spells CASSPGLAGGLYEQYF. CDR3 in DNA: TGCGCCAGCAGCCCGGGACTAGCGGGAGGGCTCTACGAGCAGTACTTC.

This clonotype has only a few counts. The gene calls are TRBV7-9 and TRBJ1-1; maybe TRBD1 (5 bases). The V gene's germline CDR1 is SEHNR and CDR2 FQNEAQ (reference sequence). This CDR3 contains 11 residues. V gave up 5 bases and J gave up 11 bases, with 12 bases separating them. The CDR3 spells CASSILGEAFF. In nucleotides, the CDR3 is TGTGCCAGCAGCATATTGGGGGAGGCTTTCTTT.

The V and J genes are TRBV10-2 and TRBJ2-3; 7 positions match TRBD2. The CDR3 contains 16 residues. Germline values: CDR1 WSHSY, CDR2 SAAADI. Trimming at V came to 6 bases and at J to 1 base, leaving 10 bases not matched to a gene. CDR3: CASSPVRAGGTDTQYF. CDR3 sequence (DNA): TGCGCCAGCAGCCCCGTGCGCGCGGGAGGCACAGATACGCAGTATTTT.

The rearrangement uses TRBV11-1 and TRBJ2-2; possibly TRBD2 for D (5 bases). CDR3 length: 21 residues. CDR1 is SGHAT, CDR2 FQDESV, per germline (reference sequence). Between the trimmed V and J ends, which lost 6 bases and 7 bases, there was a span of 36 bases. The CDR3 spells CASSPHFRSPTSRVSDGELFF. In nucleotides, the CDR3 is TGTGCCAGCAGTCCCCACTTCCGGTCCCCCACTAGTAGGGTTAGCGACGGGGAGCTGTTTTTT. Based on the CDR3 plus reference TRBV11-1 and TRBJ2-2, the full variable domain is EAEVAQSPRYKITEKSQAVAFWCDPISGHATLYWYRQILGQGPELLVQFQDESVVDDSQLPKDRFSAERLKGVDSTLKIQPAELGDSAMYLCASSPHFRSPTSRVSDGELFFGEGSRLTVL.

The chain recombines TRBV7-3 with TRBJ2-1, with a tentative D call TRBD2 (6 bases). Trimming stripped 6 bases from V and 8 bases from J, with 20 bases between. CDR1 and CDR2 from the germline V gene are SGHTA and FQGTGA. The CDR3 consists of 15 residues. The CDR3 nucleotides are TGTGCCAGCAGTTCACAGGCGGGAAGTGGTGATGAGCAGTTCTTC. Its translation is CASSSQAGSGDEQFF. Looking up the rest from reference TRBV7-3 and TRBJ2-1 gives the full variable domain: GAGVSQTPSNKVTEKGKYVELRCDPISGHTALYWYRQSLGQGPEFLIYFQGTGAADDSGLPNDRFFAVRPEGSVSTLKIQRTERGDSAVYLCASSSQAGSGDEQFFGPGTRLTVL.

The chain combines TRBV19 with TRBJ2-7; D possibly matches TRBD1 or TRBD2 (5 bases each). This CDR3 contains 13 residues. Trimming removed 4 bases from V and 3 bases from J, with 10 bases in between. From germline, CDR1 is LNHDA and CDR2 SQIVND (reference sequence). The CDR3 spells CASSRGKGYEQYF. In DNA, the CDR3 is TGTGCCAGTAGTAGGGGGAAGGGCTACGAGCAGTACTTC.